The T cell receptor beta chain described here comes from a study of cytomegalovirus exposure and HLA in healthy donors. Study-wide findings and caveats: A classifier reportedly called cytomegalovirus status with high sensitivity and specificity.

The table came from immunoSEQ multiplex PCR; TCRdb's copy has only in-frame clones and leaves some out. The table records 200,000 to 250,000 clones, approximately 90% of them present only once. From the roughly 110-subject validation cohort, which was separate from the approximately 670-subject first cohort, the donors were drawn. Per the germline V gene, CDR1 is SNHLY and CDR2 is FYNNEI. V lost 2 bases to trimming and J lost 8 bases, with 13 bases between them. The length of the CDR3 is 13 residues. Remarks on this clone: The antigen remains unidentified.

This TCR derives from a young woman in good health and CMV-seronegative. The chain uses TRBV2 and TRBJ2-7, with TRBD2 as a possible D gene (5 bases). Sequenced sample: PBMCs. DNA for the CDR3: TGTGCCAGCAGTGAAACTCGGGGATGGAAGCAGTACTTC. This translates into CASSETRGWKQYF.